These 8 T cell receptor beta chains were sequenced from one sample in a study of blood T cell repertoires in COVID-19. Data came from immunoSEQ multiplex PCR; TCRdb stores just in-frame clones and leaves some out. The sample carries roughly 200,000 clones, roughly four fifths recorded once. Source material: peripheral blood. Receptors originate from a man aged 45 to 65 who had recovered from COVID-19.

The V gene is TRBV6-5, the J gene TRBJ1-5, with a tentative D call TRBD1 (6 bases). The V gene's germline CDR1 is MNHEY and CDR2 SVGAGI. The ends were cut back, 8 bases at V and 5 bases at J, with 19 bases in the middle. The CDR3 is made up of 15 amino acids. The CDR3 sequence: CASGRSSGADQPQHF. As DNA, the CDR3 is TGTGCCAGCGGAAGGAGTTCAGGGGCGGATCAGCCCCAGCATTTT.

The rearrangement links TRBV19 to TRBJ2-1; TRBD2 is a possible D gene (5 bases). There are 16 residues in the CDR3. Trimming took 1 base from V and 2 from J, leaving 12 bases between them. Germline assignment: CDR1 LNHDA and CDR2 SQIVND (reference sequence). The CDR3 loop reads CASSIGQRPPYNEQFF. CDR3 DNA sequence: TGTGCCAGTAGTATAGGCCAGCGGCCCCCCTACAATGAGCAGTTCTTC.

This chain's CDR3 is CASSQRYYQGVINYGYTF. CDR3 coding DNA: TGTGCCAGCAGTCAACGATACTATCAGGGGGTGATTAACTATGGCTACACCTTC. V usage is TRBV6-6 and J usage is TRBJ1-2; 7 nucleotides match TRBD1. Germline lookup yields CDR1 MNHNY and CDR2 SVGAGI (reference sequence). The V gene end was trimmed by 5 bases and the J gene end by 1 base; junction bases not matched to a gene: 16. This CDR3 is 18 amino acids long.

V is TRBV14 and J is TRBJ2-1; D gene ambiguous. Germline CDR1 reads SGHDN; CDR2 reads FVKESK. This CDR3 has 16 amino acids. Trimming pared 4 bases from V and 0 bases from J, leaving 13 bases between. The CDR3 region has the DNA TGTGCCAGCAGCCCCCCTCGCCTAAGCTCCTACAATGAGCAGTTCTTC. Translated: CASSPPRLSSYNEQFF.

The V gene is TRBV6-2 or TRBV6-3, the J gene TRBJ1-1, with 8 bases identical to TRBD1. Germline V gene data show CDR1 as MNHEY and CDR2 as SVGEGT. With V trimmed by 5 bases and J by 9 bases, 5 bases remained unmatched. The CDR3 extends over 12 amino acids. CDR3 sequence (DNA): TGTGCCAGCAGTAAGGACAGGGTTAAAGCTTTCTTT. Translation gives CASSKDRVKAFF.

The J gene is TRBJ2-6, the V gene TRBV7-8, with D perhaps TRBD1 (6 bases). The germline V and J ends were trimmed by 4 bases and 4 bases, with 20 bases remaining between them. The germline gives CDR1 SGHVS, CDR2 FQNEAQ. There are 18 residues in the CDR3. CDR3: CASSYSVRGTAGANVLTF. The DNA for the CDR3 is TGTGCCAGCAGCTATTCCGTCAGGGGCACTGCGGGGGCCAACGTCCTGACTTTC.

The CDR3 protein is CASSQDGAGVNTEAFF. The CDR3 DNA is TGCGCCAGCAGCCAAGATGGAGCAGGGGTGAACACTGAAGCTTTCTTT. The chain carries TRBV4-1 and TRBJ1-1; maybe TRBD1 (6 bases). V lost 0 bases and J 0 bases, leaving 11 bases between the germline ends. The V gene's germline CDR1 is MGHRA and CDR2 YSYEKL. The CDR3 totals 16 residues.

The rearrangement uses TRBV30 and TRBJ1-1; TRBD1 matches at 7 bases. CDR1 and CDR2 (germline): GTSNPN, SVGIG (reference sequence). This CDR3 contains 13 residues. V lost 4 bases to trimming and J lost 3 bases; unmatched junction nucleotides: 5. For the CDR3, the DNA is TGTGCCTGGATGGGGCAGGGGGACACTGAAGCTTTCTTT. Residues: CAWMGQGDTEAFF. Filled out from reference TRBV30 and TRBJ1-1, the complete variable domain reads SQTIHQWPATLVQPVGSPLSLECTVEGTSNPNLYWYRQAAGRGLQLLFYSVGIGQISSEVPQNLSASRPQDRQFILSSKKLLLSDSGFYLCAWMGQGDTEAFFGQGTRLTVV.